The 23 T cell receptor beta chains below were found in one sample sequenced in a study of blood T cell repertoires in COVID-19. TCRdb's copy holds only in-frame clones and misses some; the assay was immunoSEQ multiplex PCR. The repertoire has around 400,000 clones, roughly 89% of them found once; the top ten carry around 1.7%. Sequenced sample: PBMCs or T cells enriched from blood (not recorded which). The receptors were sampled from a woman between 25 and 40 years old who had recovered from COVID-19.

The chain uses TRBV28 and TRBJ2-6, with unresolved D. Deletions cut 6 bases from V and 4 bases from J, with 7 bases between. CDR3 length: 13 amino acids. From germline, CDR1 is MDHEN and CDR2 SYDVKM. The CDR3: CASRISGANVLTF. The CDR3, as DNA: TGTGCCAGCAGAATATCCGGGGCCAACGTCCTGACTTTC.

The V call is TRBV7-2, the J call TRBJ2-1; D is ambiguous. CDR3 length equals 12 residues. V was trimmed by 1 base and J by 9 bases, leaving 7 bases between them. The germline V gene encodes CDR1 SGHTA and CDR2 FQGNSA. CDR3 residues: CASSLGRGEQFF. The CDR3 DNA sequence: TGTGCCAGCAGCTTAGGGCGAGGTGAGCAGTTCTTC.

This chain joins TRBV12-3 or TRBV12-4 and TRBJ2-2; the match to TRBD1 covers 7 bases. The CDR3 is 13 residues long. V lost 6 bases and J lost 5; bases outside the gene matches: 3. The CDR3 bases are TGTGCCAGCAGACGGACAGGAACCGGGGAGCTGTTTTTT. Translated: CASRRTGTGELFF.

This clone was recorded only once. The V gene is TRBV5-1, the J gene TRBJ1-6; 7 positions agree with TRBD1. CDR1 and CDR2 from the germline V gene are SGHRS and YFSETQ. The CDR3 totals 18 residues. V lost 3 bases, J lost 0 bases, and 9 bases stayed unmatched. The CDR3 loop is CASSSYGTASSYNSPLHF. The CDR3 DNA is TGCGCCAGCAGCTCTTATGGGACAGCGAGCTCCTATAATTCACCCCTCCACTTT. Full variable domain (outside the CDR3, taken from reference TRBV5-1 and TRBJ1-6): KAGVTQTPRYLIKTRGQQVTLSCSPISGHRSVSWYQQTPGQGLQFLFEYFSETQRNKGNFPGRFSGRQFSNSRSEMNVSTLELGDSALYLCASSSYGTASSYNSPLHFGNGTRLTVT.

The chain recombines TRBV7-3 with TRBJ2-3; maybe TRBD1 (6 bases). Trimming cost V 5 bases and J 3 bases, with 15 bases left between them. This CDR3 region has 15 residues. Germline V gene sequence: CDR1 SGHTA, CDR2 FQGTGA. The CDR3 DNA reads as TGTGCCAGCAGCCCGTCTCGAGGGGGAACAGATACGCAGTATTTT. This translates into CASSPSRGGTDTQYF.

This clone was counted a single time. The V and J genes are TRBV5-1 and TRBJ2-2; D may be TRBD2 (6 bases). The CDR3 sequence is 16 residues long. Germline CDR1 is SGHRS and CDR2 is YFSETQ. V lost 5 bases to trimming and J lost 5 bases, with 19 bases between them. CDR3 sequence: CASRTGVDTRTGELFF. In DNA, the CDR3 is TGCGCCAGCAGGACGGGGGTCGACACGAGGACCGGGGAGCTGTTTTTT.

To note about this clone: The sample has other DNA sequences that encode this CDR3 too. The chain couples TRBV27 to TRBJ1-5; D not resolved. CDR1 MNHEY and CDR2 SMNVEV come from the germline V gene (reference sequence). V dropped 6 bases and J dropped 0 bases, with 6 bases sitting between them. The CDR3 loop spans 13 amino acids. In DNA form, the CDR3 reads TGTGCCAGCAGCCCTTATAGCAATCAGCCCCAGCATTTT. It specifies CASSPYSNQPQHF.

This chain uses TRBV12-3 or TRBV12-4 with TRBJ1-1; D uncertain. The CDR3 sequence is 11 residues long. V shed 2 bases and J shed 7 bases, with 5 bases lying between them. CDR3 bases: TGTGCCAGCAGTTTATGGCTTGAAGCTTTCTTT. It encodes CASSLWLEAFF.

The chain joins TRBV30 to TRBJ1-6; the D is unclear. Germline V gene sequence: CDR1 GTSNPN, CDR2 SVGIG (reference sequence). The CDR3 is 15 residues long. V lost 2 bases and J lost 3, with 11 bases in between. The CDR3 sequence is CAWSSTGFYNSPLHF. CDR3 nucleotide sequence: TGTGCCTGGAGTTCCACCGGGTTCTATAATTCACCCCTCCACTTT.

This chain joins TRBV5-1 and TRBJ2-2; perhaps TRBD2 as D (6 bases). Germline CDR1 reads SGHRS; CDR2 reads YFSETQ. The CDR3 extends over 15 amino acids. V was cut by 5 bases and J by 6 bases, with 17 bases left in between. The CDR3 DNA sequence: TGCGCCAGCAGGAGGGACGGAGGGATCTCCGGGGAGCTGTTTTTT. It translates to CASRRDGGISGELFF.

The chain links TRBV4-3 to TRBJ1-2, with 9 bases matching TRBD1. CDR1 and CDR2 from the germline V gene are LGHNA and YSLEER. The CDR3 loop spans 14 amino acids. After removal of 6 bases from V and 4 bases from J, the junction contained 6 bases not matched to a gene. CDR3 coding DNA: TGCGCCAGCAGTCACGGGACAGGGAGCTATGGCTACACCTTC. Protein sequence: CASSHGTGSYGYTF.

The chain couples TRBV19 to TRBJ2-1; tentatively, D is TRBD2 (6 bases). Germline-derived CDR1 and CDR2 are LNHDA and SQIVND (reference sequence). The CDR3 has 13 residues. The ends were cut back, 1 base at V and 9 bases at J, with 10 bases in the middle. CDR3 sequence reads: CASSIGEVTEQFF. The CDR3 DNA reads TGTGCCAGTAGTATAGGGGAGGTTACTGAGCAGTTCTTC.

This clone was detected a few times. The J gene is TRBJ1-5, the V gene TRBV5-8, with D unresolved. Germline lookup yields CDR1 SGHTS and CDR2 YDEGEE. The CDR3 is 14 residues long. V lost 3 bases, J lost 4 bases, and 11 bases lay in between. The CDR3 loop reads CASSSGLINQPQHF. The CDR3 DNA reads as TGTGCCAGCAGCTCAGGACTGATTAATCAGCCCCAGCATTTT.

The CDR3 DNA reads as TGCGCCAGCAGCCAAGTGGGGACAGGGGATCAGGCGCAGTACTTC. Translated: CASSQVGTGDQAQYF. The genes are TRBV4-1 and TRBJ2-7, with 10 bases that match TRBD1. Germline-derived CDR1 and CDR2 are MGHRA and YSYEKL. The CDR3 is 15 amino acids. The trim removed 1 base at V and 9 bases at J, leaving 9 bases unmatched.

The V and J genes are TRBV7-9 and TRBJ2-1; tentatively, D is TRBD2 (6 bases). The CDR3 is 13 residues long. CDR1 and CDR2 from the germline V gene are SEHNR and FQNEAQ (reference sequence). The ends were cut back, 8 bases at V and 8 bases at J, with 16 bases in the middle. Here the CDR3 DNA reads TGTGCCAGCGCCCGGAGGGGAGCAGATGAGCAGTTCTTC. Its protein is CASARRGADEQFF.

The V call is TRBV6-1, the J call TRBJ2-3; 10 bases align to TRBD2. Unmatched junction bases numbered 11, after V lost 0 bases and J lost 2 bases. The CDR3 runs 19 residues. The germline V gene encodes CDR1 MNHNS and CDR2 SASEGT. Here the CDR3 reads CASSEAVSGRTPYTDTQYF. The CDR3 bases are TGTGCCAGCAGTGAAGCTGTTAGCGGGAGGACACCGTACACAGATACGCAGTATTTT.

The J gene is TRBJ1-6, the V gene TRBV5-1, with 8 bases aligning to TRBD1. With V trimmed by 4 bases and J by 0 bases, 9 bases remained unmatched. Germline lookup yields CDR1 SGHRS and CDR2 YFSETQ. CDR3 size: 18 residues. The CDR3 sequence is CASSLSGQESSYNSPLHF. For the CDR3, the DNA is TGCGCCAGCAGCCTTTCGGGACAGGAGAGCTCCTATAATTCACCCCTCCACTTT. The whole variable domain, filled in from reference TRBV5-1 and TRBJ1-6, reads KAGVTQTPRYLIKTRGQQVTLSCSPISGHRSVSWYQQTPGQGLQFLFEYFSETQRNKGNFPGRFSGRQFSNSRSEMNVSTLELGDSALYLCASSLSGQESSYNSPLHFGNGTRLTVT.

This chain uses TRBV29-1 with TRBJ1-1; perhaps TRBD1 as D (6 bases). Trimming removed 3 bases from V and 11 bases from J, with 22 bases in between. CDR1 and CDR2 (germline): SQVTM, ANQGSEA. The CDR3 loop spans 14 amino acids. The CDR3 spells CSVDSPGQQFMAFF. DNA of the CDR3: TGCAGCGTTGATTCTCCTGGACAGCAGTTCATGGCTTTCTTT.

This clone was counted only a few times. V usage is TRBV11-2 and J usage is TRBJ2-1; the match to TRBD2 covers 11 bases. V lost 2 bases and J lost 9; bases outside the gene matches: 6. This CDR3 contains 15 residues. CDR1 is SGHAT and CDR2 is FQNNGV in the germline V gene. DNA of the CDR3: TGTGCCAGCAGCTTATTAGCGGGGGGGCATATTGAGCAGTTCTTC. Translated, it gives CASSLLAGGHIEQFF.

This clone was detected a few times. The CDR3 is CASSQTRNQPQHF. The CDR3 DNA follows: TGTGCCAGTAGTCAGACTCGCAATCAGCCCCAGCATTTT. The chain joins TRBV19 to TRBJ1-5; no reliable D call. V lost 5 bases, J lost 2 bases, and 7 bases lay in between. Germline CDR1 reads LNHDA; CDR2 reads SQIVND (reference sequence). The CDR3 loop spans 13 amino acids.

This rearrangement joins TRBV25-1 to TRBJ2-5; 8 bases are shared with TRBD2. The CDR3 totals 13 residues. J lost 4 bases, V lost 8 bases, and 6 bases had no gene match. CDR1 is MGHDK, CDR2 SYGVNS, per germline. The CDR3 coding sequence is TGTGCCAGCCGGGGGGGTTTAGCAGAGACCCAGTACTTC. It specifies CASRGGLAETQYF.

This clone was counted between two and nine times. The chain uses TRBV7-9 and TRBJ1-2; TRBD1 agrees at 7 bases. V shed 0 bases, J shed 8 bases, and the junction held 9 bases outside the gene matches. There are 15 residues in the CDR3. Germline V lookup: CDR1 SEHNR, CDR2 FQNEAQ (reference sequence). CDR3 nucleotide sequence: TGTGCCAGCAGCTTAGCATCGGCAGGGGGTCTAGGCTACACCTTC. Translation: CASSLASAGGLGYTF. Using reference TRBV7-9 and TRBJ1-2 for the parts outside the CDR3, the full variable domain is DTGVSQNPRHKITKRGQNVTFRCDPISEHNRLYWYRQTLGQGPEFLTYFQNEAQLEKSRLLSDRFSAERPKGSFSTLEIQRTEQGDSAMYLCASSLASAGGLGYTFGSGTRLTVV.

The table lists this clone with many counts. The chain carries TRBV5-1 and TRBJ2-3; 9 bases are a match to TRBD2. Trimming took 4 bases from V and 1 from J; bases not matched to a gene: 10. Germline CDR1 is SGHRS and CDR2 is YFSETQ. The CDR3 contains 17 residues. This CDR3 reads CASSLVPGLAGTDTQYF. In DNA form, the CDR3 reads TGCGCCAGCAGCCTAGTCCCGGGACTAGCTGGCACAGATACGCAGTATTTT.